The sequence of this T cell receptor beta chain was determined in a study of CD8 T cells in Susac syndrome. Reverse transcription of about 0.5 to 1 ug RNA was carried out with random hexamers. TCR beta CDR3 was amplified by immunoSEQ covering 54 Vbeta and 13 Jbeta. TCRdb fed the immunoSEQ multiplex PCR reads into MiXCR, producing one record per CDR3 protein. This table has about 120,000 distinct CDR3 sequences, roughly 90% appearing once. Study-wide points: By the study's own acknowledgment, its TCR sequencing and HLA analysis included relatively few individuals.

Between the trimmed V and J ends, which lost 3 bases and 6 bases, there was a span of 16 bases. Germline V gene sequence: CDR1 SGHVT, CDR2 SQSDAQ. This CDR3 spans 15 amino acids. Age- and sex-matched healthy donors served as the control group. TEMRA cells were FACS-enriched and CD8+ and CD4+ T cells negatively isolated. A word on this clonotype: The antigen remains undetermined.

Input material: CD8+ T cells from PBMCs. The J gene is TRBJ2-3, the V gene TRBV7-4; perhaps TRBD1 as D (7 bases). This clonotype was sampled from a human donor in good health. Written as DNA, the CDR3 is TGTGCCAGCAGCTTCAGGGGGGCCCGGCAGGATACGCAGTATTTT. Translating it yields CASSFRGARQDTQYF.